Presented here are 9 T cell receptor beta chains from one specimen sequenced in a study of Graves' ophthalmopathy and Graves' hyperthyroidism. RNA transcripts provided the template for amplifying TCR beta CDR3 regions. The first-round RT-PCR employed HTBI primers together with the Qiagen OneStep RT-PCR kit. A multiplex PCR was then performed as the second round. TCRdb recomputed calls from the multiplex PCR reads with MiXCR, one row per CDR3 protein. The sample lists around 660,000 distinct CDR3 sequences; about two fifths were seen once. The sequenced material came from peripheral blood. These receptors all stem from an adult man with Graves' ophthalmopathy.

The chain links TRBV4-2 to TRBJ1-1; 9 positions agree with TRBD1. Trimming at V came to 0 bases and at J to 0 bases, leaving 2 bases not matched to a gene. Germline CDR1 reads LGHNA; CDR2 reads YNFKEQ. There are 16 residues in the CDR3. As DNA, the CDR3 is TGTGCCAGCAGCCAAGAAGGACAGGGGATGAACACTGAAGCTTTCTTT. It is translated as CASSQEGQGMNTEAFF.

CDR3 coding DNA: TGCAGCGTTGGGCGGACTGAGTATGGCTACACCTTC. Translating it yields CSVGRTEYGYTF. The rearrangement joins TRBV29-1 to TRBJ1-2, with unresolved D. Germline CDR1 reads SQVTM; CDR2 reads ANQGSEA. Deletions cut 4 bases from V and 5 bases from J, with 11 bases between. This CDR3 spans 12 amino acids.

This clonotype was detected a few times. The chain uses TRBV2 and TRBJ1-6, with D perhaps TRBD1 (5 bases). The CDR3 is made up of 15 amino acids. V was shortened by 8 bases and J by 0 bases, with 11 bases between the two germline ends. Germline-derived CDR1 and CDR2 are SNHLY and FYNNEI. Written as DNA, the CDR3 is TGTGCCAGCTCTCCTGACAGCTCCTATAATTCACCCCTCCACTTT. Amino acid sequence: CASSPDSSYNSPLHF.

This clonotype was counted ten times or more. The chain has TRBV5-6 and TRBJ2-5, with D perhaps being TRBD1 or TRBD2 (5 bases each). This CDR3 comprises 15 residues. Germline V gene sequence: CDR1 SGHDT, CDR2 YYEEEE. Trimming left V 4 bases short and J 2 bases short, with 15 bases between. CDR3 protein: CASSQRGRGQETQYF. In DNA, the CDR3 is TGTGCCAGCAGCCAACGGGGACGGGGACAAGAGACCCAGTACTTC.

The chain combines TRBV7-8 with TRBJ2-7; 10 bases align to TRBD2. Germline V gene lookup returns CDR1 SGHVS and CDR2 FQNEAQ. Germline trimming cut 11 bases from V and 0 bases from J; bases unmatched to any gene: 7. The CDR3 contains 14 residues. The CDR3 protein is CAWHPSGSSYEQYF. The CDR3 DNA is TGTGCCTGGCATCCTAGCGGGAGCTCCTACGAGCAGTACTTC.

The CDR3 nucleotides read TGTGCCAGCAGTTATTCGAATATGTTTGATTTCAGGGGCAATCAGCCCCAGCATTTT. Translated: CASSYSNMFDFRGNQPQHF. This chain connects TRBV12-3 or TRBV12-4 to TRBJ1-5, with D possibly TRBD1 on 5 matching bases. V shed 4 bases and J shed 2 bases, with 24 bases lying between them. This CDR3 contains 19 residues.

This clonotype was detected only once. The rearrangement links TRBV11-1 to TRBJ2-3; D gene uncertain. The CDR3 totals 14 residues. The germline V gene has CDR1 SGHAT and CDR2 FQDESV (reference sequence). Trimming took off 2 bases at V and 5 bases at J, with 11 bases between the two ends. In DNA form, the CDR3 reads TGTGCCAGCAGCTTATCAGGCTTTGAAGATACGCAGTATTTT. This codes for CASSLSGFEDTQYF.

This clonotype has at least ten counts. The chain links TRBV7-8 to TRBJ2-2, with 11 bases matching TRBD2. The CDR3 loop spans 16 amino acids. After removal of 5 bases from V and 5 bases from J, the junction contained 7 bases not matched to a gene. Germline-derived CDR1 and CDR2 are SGHVS and FQNEAQ. CDR3 in DNA: TGTGCCAGCAGCGATCTACTAGCGGGAGCAACCGGGGAGCTGTTTTTT. This encodes CASSDLLAGATGELFF.

The chain has TRBV5-1 and TRBJ1-2; 9 bases line up with TRBD1. The germline V gene has CDR1 SGHRS and CDR2 YFSETQ. The CDR3 is made up of 15 amino acids. The J segment lost 5 bases and the V segment lost 2 bases, leaving 7 bases of the junction unmatched. CDR3 in DNA: TGCGCCAGCAGCTTTGGGACAGGGCTTGCGTATGGCTACACCTTC. Protein product: CASSFGTGLAYGYTF. The full variable domain, with the rest looked up from reference TRBV5-1 and TRBJ1-2, is KAGVTQTPRYLIKTRGQQVTLSCSPISGHRSVSWYQQTPGQGLQFLFEYFSETQRNKGNFPGRFSGRQFSNSRSEMNVSTLELGDSALYLCASSFGTGLAYGYTFGSGTRLTVV.